Here is one TCR beta chain with its context. The target of this receptor is not known. The sample holds no much larger clone one base away, and base qualities are not on file. The data were taken from a study of T cell changes during pregnancy in multiple sclerosis (dated by TCRdb to the late 2010s). In terms of the full investigation: In women with multiple sclerosis, the researchers looked at how the T cell repertoire shifted as pregnancy progressed.

Cut back by 1 base and 2 bases, the V and J ends lie 8 bases apart. Taken from the germline V gene (reference sequence), the CDR1 and CDR2 loops are SEHNR and FQNEAQ. Inclusive of the bounding cysteine and phenylalanine, the CDR3 is 14 residues long. Only the CDR3 portion is preserved as DNA: 42 bases, with reading frame beginning at the first base. Library preparation used the immunoSEQ multiplex PCR assay. Held by TCRdb, this immuneACCESS table contains in-frame sequences only and omits some clones. Under half of the omission traces to an unresolved V gene where checked; the cause of the rest is unknown. The sample records roughly 100,000 clones, 92% of which are singletons. The ten largest clones take up about 0.89% of the sample.

The sequence joins TRBV7-9 to TRBJ1-1, with the D gene call left open. The TCR was taken from a female donor with multiple sclerosis, enrolled in a pregnancy study. This specimen was peripheral blood, taken after pregnancy. The CDR3 corresponds to CASSLVSGNTEAFF. The nucleotide sequence is given as TGTGCCAGCAGCTTAGTGTCGGGAAACACTGAAGCTTTCTTT.